Listed below are T cell receptor beta chains from one sample, sequenced in a study of identical twins. Each CDR3 protein is one row after TCRdb ran MiXCR on the 5' RACE reads. The sample lists hundreds of thousands of distinct CDR3 sequences, approximately 7% occurring once. Another study also made use of these data, one on yellow fever vaccine responses in identical twins.

Sequenced material: memory (CD45RO+) T cells sorted from blood. The source of these receptors is a young woman in good health. Both conserved end residues are part of each CDR3. D genes are given only for firm matches. Not every row has a clone size; where given, it reads once, few, many or a size class.

D gene,J gene,clone size,V gene,CDR3 protein,CDR3 DNA
-,TRBJ1-5,-,TRBV6-1,CASSAYGHQSNQPQHF,TGTGCCAGCAGCGCGTACGGACACCAGAGCAATCAGCCCCAGCATTTT
TRBD2,TRBJ2-1,few,TRBV20-1,CSARGTSTSWEQFF,TGCAGTGCTAGAGGGACTAGTACGTCTTGGGAGCAGTTCTTC
-,TRBJ2-2,-,TRBV2,CASSLSENTGELFF,TGTGCCAGCAGTTTGAGCGAAAACACCGGGGAGCTGTTTTTT
TRBD2,TRBJ2-3,-,TRBV5-1,CASSLAKVAGASTDTQYF,TGCGCCAGCAGCTTGGCCAAGGTAGCGGGGGCTAGCACAGATACGCAGTATTTT
-,TRBJ1-5,many,TRBV10-2,CASSESIAGAVQPQHF,TGCGCCAGCAGTGAGTCGATCGCAGGGGCCGTTCAGCCCCAGCATTTT
TRBD1,TRBJ2-1,many,TRBV5-5,CASSPDRGLYNEQFF,TGTGCCAGCAGCCCGGACAGGGGGCTTTACAATGAGCAGTTCTTC
TRBD2,TRBJ2-1,few,TRBV20-1,CSARTSGGAGGGNEQFF,TGCAGTGCTAGGACTAGCGGGGGGGCAGGTGGTGGAAATGAGCAGTTCTTC
-,TRBJ2-7,many,TRBV7-9,CASRPTETYEQYF,TGTGCCAGCAGGCCGACAGAAACATACGAGCAGTACTTC
TRBD2,TRBJ2-3,few,TRBV7-6,CASSLVGTSGRLTDTQYF,TGTGCCAGCAGCTTAGTCGGGACTAGCGGGAGGTTGACAGATACGCAGTATTTT
-,TRBJ1-2,-,TRBV6-1,CASSDGQILDGSYTF,TGTGCCAGCAGTGATGGGCAAATCCTAGATGGGAGCTACACCTTC
-,TRBJ1-5,many,TRBV15,CATSSRTQDRDRYDNQPQHF,TGTGCCACCAGCTCACGGACCCAAGACCGAGACAGGTACGACAATCAGCCCCAGCATTTT
TRBD1,TRBJ1-1,-,TRBV6-2/TRBV6-3,CASTQPGQRTEAFF,TGTGCCAGCACCCAACCGGGACAGCGGACTGAAGCTTTCTTT
-,TRBJ2-7,many,TRBV7-2,CASSFLLAHEQYF,TGTGCCAGCAGCTTCCTTTTGGCGCACGAGCAGTACTTC
-,TRBJ2-3,-,TRBV4-1,CASSQAGLAKDTQYF,TGCGCCAGCAGCCAAGCAGGGTTAGCAAAAGATACGCAGTATTTT
-,TRBJ2-1,-,TRBV11-2,CASTHQDWGRNEQFF,TGTGCCAGCACCCATCAGGATTGGGGGAGGAATGAGCAGTTCTTC
-,TRBJ2-6,few,TRBV25-1,CASSAYSGANVLTF,TGTGCCAGCAGTGCCTACTCTGGGGCCAACGTCCTGACTTTC
-,TRBJ2-2,few,TRBV24-1,CATRTGGSGDGELFF,TGTGCCACCCGTACTGGGGGGTCCGGGGACGGGGAGCTGTTTTTT
TRBD2,TRBJ2-1,many,TRBV6-5,CASSYSNPSGVYNEQFF,TGTGCCAGCAGTTACTCGAACCCTAGCGGGGTCTACAATGAGCAGTTCTTC
TRBD2,TRBJ2-3,few,TRBV5-1,CASSPGLGAPDTQYF,TGCGCCAGCAGCCCGGGACTAGGCGCTCCAGATACGCAGTATTTT
TRBD2,TRBJ2-3,many,TRBV6-4,CASSLAGSADTQYF,TGTGCCAGCAGCCTAGCGGGATCGGCAGATACGCAGTATTTT
TRBD2,TRBJ2-1,-,TRBV11-2,CASSLGVLAGYVYGEQFF,TGTGCCAGCAGCTTAGGGGTGCTAGCGGGATATGTGTACGGTGAGCAGTTCTTC
-,TRBJ2-1,many,TRBV12-3/TRBV12-4,CASSLYEQFF,TGTGCCAGCAGTCTATATGAGCAGTTCTTC
-,TRBJ2-2,many,TRBV5-6,CASSRTGLITVGELFF,TGTGCCAGCAGCAGGACGGGACTGATAACAGTCGGGGAGCTGTTTTTT
TRBD2,TRBJ2-3,many,TRBV12-3/TRBV12-4,CASSLTSGTDTQYF,TGTGCCAGCAGTCTGACTAGCGGCACAGATACGCAGTATTTT
TRBD2,TRBJ2-5,many,TRBV20-1,CSARQHGLAGGSGQTQYF,TGCAGTGCTAGGCAACACGGACTAGCGGGAGGATCGGGACAGACCCAGTACTTC
-,TRBJ2-5,many,TRBV20-1,CSAPDRLNQETQYF,TGCAGTGCCCCGGACAGATTGAACCAAGAGACCCAGTACTTC